Each of the 22 T cell receptor beta chains below was sequenced from the same sample in a study of Graves' ophthalmopathy and Graves' hyperthyroidism. TCR beta CDR3 amplification used RNA transcripts. First-round RT-PCR relied on HTBI primers, and a second-round multiplex PCR came next. TCRdb recomputed calls from the multiplex PCR reads with MiXCR, one row per CDR3 protein. The table includes 650,000 to 900,000 distinct CDR3 sequences, approximately 40% detected once. What was sequenced was peripheral blood. The receptors were sampled from an adult man with Graves' ophthalmopathy.

Regarding this clonotype: The junction differs from germline at one of its ends, possibly a read error. The chain joins TRBV10-3 to TRBJ2-6; 7 bases line up with TRBD2. This CDR3 is 18 amino acids long. Germline CDR1 and CDR2: ENHRY and SYGVKD. The CDR3 DNA reads TGTGCCAGCAGTGAGACTAGCTGGTTTTCTGGTGGGGCCAACGTCCTGACTTTC. Its protein product is CASSETSWFSGGANVLTF.

As for this clonotype: An end of the junction differs from the germline gene, which may be a read error. The chain links TRBV10-3 to TRBJ1-5; 9 bases align to TRBD1. Germline CDR1 is ENHRY and CDR2 is SYGVKD. CDR3 length: 15 residues. The CDR3 spells CASSPDRGSGQPQHF. CDR3 coding DNA: TGTGCCAGCAGTCCGGACAGGGGAAGTGGGCAGCCCCAGCATTTT.

The chain uses TRBV29-1 and TRBJ2-7, with D possibly TRBD2 on 7 matching bases. Between the trimmed V and J ends, which lost 8 bases and 4 bases, there was a span of 15 bases. Germline CDR1 reads SQVTM; CDR2 reads ANQGSEA. There are 12 residues in the CDR3. As DNA, the CDR3 is TGCAGCTTAGAAGGGGGGGGTTACGAGCAGTACTTC. It specifies CSLEGGGYEQYF.

This clonotype was recorded once. This rearrangement joins TRBV7-6 to TRBJ1-1, with a tentative D call TRBD1 (5 bases). The V end lost 5 bases, the J end lost 3 bases, and 22 bases lay between the germline ends. CDR3 length: 17 residues. Looked up from germline, CDR1 is SGHVS and CDR2 is FNYEAQ. CDR3 in amino acids: CASSQDPRGALDTEAFF. DNA of the CDR3: TGTGCCAGCAGCCAAGATCCAAGGGGAGCATTGGACACTGAAGCTTTCTTT.

Comment on this clonotype: At one of its ends the junction is not consistent with the germline gene, which may arise from a read error. V and J are TRBV7-9 and TRBJ2-7; D is possibly TRBD2 (6 bases). Germline V gene lookup returns CDR1 SEHNR and CDR2 FQNEAQ (reference sequence). This CDR3 contains 15 residues. The chain's CDR3 is CASSQLDGGTYEQYF. The CDR3 DNA reads as TGCGCCAGCAGCCAACTTGACGGAGGGACCTACGAGCAGTACTTC.

V and J are TRBV9 and TRBJ1-3, with a tentative D call TRBD1 (6 bases). Trimming took off 4 bases at V and 5 bases at J, with 13 bases between the two ends. Germline CDR1 is SGDLS and CDR2 is YYNGEE. CDR3 length: 14 residues. In nucleotides, the CDR3 is TGTGCCAGCAGCTCAGGGGCGGGTAGAAACACCATATATTTT. It translates to CASSSGAGRNTIYF.

To note about this clonotype: The junction and the germline gene differ at one end; a read error may be behind it. The rearrangement uses TRBV24-1 and TRBJ1-5; tentative D call: TRBD1 (5 bases). CDR3 length equals 17 residues. Germline V gene sequence: CDR1 KGHDR, CDR2 SFDVKD. The CDR3 loop reads CASSAFWGDGSNQPQHF. DNA of the CDR3: TGTGCCAGCAGTGCCTTCTGGGGGGACGGTAGCAATCAGCCCCAGCATTTT.

At least ten counts were recorded for this clonotype. At one end, the junction sequence differs from germline, possibly due to a read error. The chain is built from TRBV5-1 and TRBJ1-1; 11 bases line up with TRBD1. Germline loops: CDR1 SGHRS, CDR2 YFSETQ. The CDR3 loop spans 14 amino acids. The CDR3 DNA follows: TGTGCCAGCAGCTTAGGACAGGGGGCCACTGAAGCTTTCTTT. This codes for CASSLGQGATEAFF.

This clonotype was seen many times. This sequence joins TRBV14 and TRBJ1-2; possible D gene TRBD1, 6 bases. Germline CDR1 reads SGHDN; CDR2 reads FVKESK. This CDR3 has 14 residues. Trimming took off 0 bases at V and 4 bases at J, with 9 bases between the two ends. The CDR3 reads CASSQDRGGYGYTF. CDR3 bases: TGTGCCAGCAGCCAAGACAGGGGAGGCTATGGCTACACCTTC.

This clonotype appeared many times. The chain uses TRBV7-6 and TRBJ2-5; 7 nucleotides align to TRBD1. In germline, CDR1 is SGHVS, CDR2 FNYEAQ. The V and J ends lost 4 bases and 2 bases, in that order; junction bases with no gene match: 4. This CDR3 comprises 14 residues. The CDR3, as DNA: TGTGCCAGCAGCTCGGGACAGATACAAGAGACCCAGTACTTC. Translation: CASSSGQIQETQYF.

This clonotype was seen many times. The chain uses TRBV7-9 and TRBJ2-7, with a weak D call TRBD1 (6 bases). V lost 4 bases and J 6 bases, leaving 19 bases between the germline ends. Germline CDR1 and CDR2: SEHNR and FQNEAQ (reference sequence). The CDR3 is 15 residues long. CDR3 nucleotides: TGTGCCAGCAGCTCTGGGACATTTGATAGTAGCGAGCAGTACTTC. Encoded protein: CASSSGTFDSSEQYF. Together with reference TRBV7-9 and TRBJ2-7, the CDR3 gives the full variable domain: DTGVSQNPRHKITKRGQNVTFRCDPISEHNRLYWYRQTLGQGPEFLTYFQNEAQLEKSRLLSDRFSAERPKGSFSTLEIQRTEQGDSAMYLCASSSGTFDSSEQYFGPGTRLTVT.

The chain has TRBV20-1 and TRBJ1-2; D perhaps matches TRBD1 (5 bases). Germline assignment: CDR1 DFQATT and CDR2 SNEGSKA (reference sequence). Deletions cut 5 bases from V and 6 bases from J, with 19 bases between. The CDR3 contains 14 residues. CDR3 loop: CSALSRVGDDGYTF. For the CDR3, the DNA is TGCAGTGCTCTCTCCCGAGTGGGGGACGATGGCTACACCTTC.

The chain is built from TRBV9 and TRBJ1-4; no reliable D call. The CDR3 loop spans 17 amino acids. Trimming removed 4 bases from V and 5 bases from J, with 21 bases in between. CDR1 SGDLS and CDR2 YYNGEE come from the germline V gene. The CDR3 DNA sequence: TGTGCCAGCAGCCAAGATCCCCCGCAGGCAGGCAATGAAAAACTGTTTTTT. It specifies CASSQDPPQAGNEKLFF.

This clonotype was picked up many times. The chain uses TRBV25-1 and TRBJ1-1; tentative D call: TRBD1 (5 bases). CDR1 and CDR2 (germline): MGHDK, SYGVNS. The CDR3 contains 12 residues. Deletions cut 7 bases from V and 7 bases from J, with 13 bases between. This chain's CDR3 is CASNQGIGEAFF. The CDR3 nucleotides are TGTGCCAGCAACCAGGGTATTGGTGAAGCTTTCTTT.

This clonotype was counted only a few times. The J gene is TRBJ2-7, the V gene TRBV11-2; TRBD2 matches at 8 bases. Trimming removed 5 bases from V and 0 bases from J; junction bases left unmatched: 15. The germline V gene encodes CDR1 SGHAT and CDR2 FQNNGV. The length of the CDR3 is 18 residues. The CDR3 sequence is CASSPGGYGSTRSYEQYF. In DNA form, the CDR3 reads TGTGCCAGCAGCCCGGGGGGGTACGGGTCCACACGCTCCTACGAGCAGTACTTC.

This clonotype came up many times. This chain links TRBV11-2 with TRBJ2-5; 11 nucleotides align to TRBD2. This CDR3 is 18 amino acids long. Germline CDR1 SGHAT, CDR2 FQNNGV. Trimming cost V 1 base and J 5 bases; bases outside gene matches: 12. CDR3 protein: CASSLVATSGMMRETQYF. DNA for the CDR3: TGTGCCAGCAGCTTAGTAGCGACTAGCGGGATGATGAGGGAGACCCAGTACTTC.

This chain links TRBV25-1 with TRBJ2-2; D is possibly TRBD2 (5 bases). CDR3 length: 14 amino acids. The V and J ends lost 7 bases and 4 bases respectively, with 13 bases between them. Germline CDR1 is MGHDK and CDR2 is SYGVNS. The CDR3 DNA reads TGTGCCAGCATCAAAACCGGGGTCACCGGGGAGCTGTTTTTT. This codes for CASIKTGVTGELFF.

The chain links TRBV4-3 to TRBJ2-7, with D tentatively TRBD2 (6 bases). V was shortened by 0 bases and J by 6 bases, with 24 bases between the two germline ends. From germline, CDR1 is LGHNA and CDR2 YSLEER. The CDR3 extends over 18 amino acids. The CDR3 DNA follows: TGCGCCAGCAGCCAAGATTCAACAGGACGTGGTAGCGGAGGCGAGCAGTACTTC. Protein product: CASSQDSTGRGSGGEQYF.

This clonotype was counted once. This chain links TRBV7-9 with TRBJ2-7; D tentatively fits TRBD1 or TRBD2 (7 bases each). CDR3 length: 15 amino acids. Germline CDR1 reads SEHNR; CDR2 reads FQNEAQ (reference sequence). V was clipped by 5 bases and J by 3 bases, with 17 bases between them. This CDR3 is CASSTRGGYGYEQYF. As DNA, the CDR3 is TGTGCCAGCAGCACCAGGGGGGGGTATGGCTACGAGCAGTACTTC. Complete variable domain (other parts from reference TRBV7-9 and TRBJ2-7): DTGVSQNPRHKITKRGQNVTFRCDPISEHNRLYWYRQTLGQGPEFLTYFQNEAQLEKSRLLSDRFSAERPKGSFSTLEIQRTEQGDSAMYLCASSTRGGYGYEQYFGPGTRLTVT.

Many counts were recorded for this clonotype. The rearrangement links TRBV7-3 to TRBJ1-4; no firm D call. V gave up 4 bases and J gave up 5 bases, with 17 bases separating them. CDR1 and CDR2 from the germline V gene are SGHTA and FQGTGA. The CDR3 runs to 16 residues. The CDR3 protein is CASSSGAVRENEKLFF. In nucleotides, the CDR3 is TGTGCCAGCAGCTCCGGAGCTGTCCGGGAGAATGAAAAACTGTTTTTT. The full variable domain, completed using reference TRBV7-3 and TRBJ1-4, is GAGVSQTPSNKVTEKGKYVELRCDPISGHTALYWYRQSLGQGPEFLIYFQGTGAADDSGLPNDRFFAVRPEGSVSTLKIQRTERGDSAVYLCASSSGAVRENEKLFFGSGTQLSVL.

Worth noting for this clonotype: This sequence may be a read error, since a much larger clone differs from it by one base. Likely a read error: the CDR3 ends without its conserved phenylalanine or tryptophan. The J gene is TRBJ2-5, the V gene TRBV20-1; D is perhaps TRBD2 (6 bases). This CDR3 contains 12 residues. V was cut by 3 bases and J by 4 bases, with 9 bases left in between. Germline loops: CDR1 DFQATT, CDR2 SNEGSKA (reference sequence). The CDR3 bases are TGCAGTGCTAGGCGGGGAGGAGAGACCCAGTACTGC. As protein: CSARRGGETQYC.

Turning to this clonotype: At one end the junction does not follow the germline gene, possibly because of a read error. This chain links TRBV15 with TRBJ2-5; weak D call: TRBD1 (6 bases). The CDR3 is 15 residues long. Germline V lookup: CDR1 LNHNV, CDR2 YYDKDF (reference sequence). CDR3 residues: CASSRRDRTQETQYF. For the CDR3, the DNA is TGTGCCAGCAGCCGACGAGACAGGACCCAAGAGACCCAGTACTTC.